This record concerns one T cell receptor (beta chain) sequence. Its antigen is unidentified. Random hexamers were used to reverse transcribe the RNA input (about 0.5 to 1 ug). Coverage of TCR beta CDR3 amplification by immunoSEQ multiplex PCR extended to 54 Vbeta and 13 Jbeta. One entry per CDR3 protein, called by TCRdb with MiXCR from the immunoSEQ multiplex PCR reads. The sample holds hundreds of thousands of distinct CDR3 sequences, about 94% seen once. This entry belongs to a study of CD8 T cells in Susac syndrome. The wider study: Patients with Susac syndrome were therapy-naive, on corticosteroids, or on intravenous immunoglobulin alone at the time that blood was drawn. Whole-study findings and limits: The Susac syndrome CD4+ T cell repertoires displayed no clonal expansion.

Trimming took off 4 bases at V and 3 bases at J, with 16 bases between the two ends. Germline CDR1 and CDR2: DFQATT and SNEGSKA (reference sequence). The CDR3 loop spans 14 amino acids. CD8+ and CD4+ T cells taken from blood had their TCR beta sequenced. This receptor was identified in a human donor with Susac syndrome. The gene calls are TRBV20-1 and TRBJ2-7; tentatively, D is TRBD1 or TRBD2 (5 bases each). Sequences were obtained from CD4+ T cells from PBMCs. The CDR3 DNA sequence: TGCAGTGCTACAGCGGCAGGGAACCGCTACGAGCAGTACTTC. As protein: CSATAAGNRYEQYF.